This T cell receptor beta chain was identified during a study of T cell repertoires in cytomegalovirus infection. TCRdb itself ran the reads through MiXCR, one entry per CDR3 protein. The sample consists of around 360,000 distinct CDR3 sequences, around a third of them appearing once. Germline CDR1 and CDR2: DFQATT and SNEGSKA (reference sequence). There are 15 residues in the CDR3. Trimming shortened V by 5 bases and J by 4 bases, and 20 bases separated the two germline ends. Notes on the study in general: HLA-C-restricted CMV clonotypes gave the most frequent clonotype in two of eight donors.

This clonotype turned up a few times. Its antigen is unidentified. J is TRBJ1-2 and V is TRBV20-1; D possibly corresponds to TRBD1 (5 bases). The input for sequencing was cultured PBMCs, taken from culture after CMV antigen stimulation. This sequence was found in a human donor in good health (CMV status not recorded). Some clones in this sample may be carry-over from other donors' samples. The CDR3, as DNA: TGCAGTGCTTCAAGTCTCTCGGGGGGTCTCTATGGCTACACCTTC. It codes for CSASSLSGGLYGYTF.